This T cell receptor (beta chain) was profiled in a study of cytomegalovirus exposure and HLA in healthy donors. Across the study: HLA-typed donors contributed some 85 million unique TCRs, which were held in an early data release. Study-wide results and limits: According to a later analysis, most TCR beta chains associated with CMV appeared HLA-restricted.

Germline V gene data show CDR1 as LNHDA and CDR2 as SQIVND (reference sequence). V lost 5 bases, J lost 5 bases, and 7 bases stayed unmatched. The CDR3 covers 17 residues. With regard to this clone: Its antigen is undetermined.

PCR primers comprised 60 Vbeta and 13 Jbeta primers. Clones were read by immunoSEQ multiplex PCR, and TCRdb kept only the in-frame ones, dropping some. The sample yields 180,000 or so clones, around 78% seen once. This cohort consisted of healthy bone marrow donors. Sequencing input: PBMCs. The sequence derives from a man aged 18 to 30 in good health and CMV-seronegative. The V and J genes are TRBV19 and TRBJ2-2, with TRBD2 matching 14 bases. CDR3 DNA: TGTGCCAGTAGTCCGGGGGGACTAGCGGGGGTTACCGGGGAGCTGTTTTTT. Its translation: CASSPGGLAGVTGELFF.